The 14 T cell receptor beta chains below all came from one sample that was sequenced in a study of CD8 T cells in ankylosing spondylitis. TCRdb re-derived calls from the 5' RACE reads in MiXCR, one entry per CDR3 protein. The sample yields about 340,000 distinct CDR3 sequences, approximately 20% seen once. Sequenced material: blood, either unsorted or a sorted T cell fraction (not recorded which). These receptors all come from a male donor with ankylosing spondylitis or in good health (not recorded which).

This clonotype was counted only a few times. The chain is built from TRBV4-1 and TRBJ2-1, with D unresolved. The germline V gene has CDR1 MGHRA and CDR2 YSYEKL. The V end was cut by 4 bases, the J end by 3 bases, with 19 bases between. This CDR3 spans 17 amino acids. The CDR3 DNA follows: TGCGCCAGCAGCCCTGCTACAGAAAGCTCCTACTACAATGAGCAGTTCTTC. This gives the protein CASSPATESSYYNEQFF.

This chain links TRBV7-9 with TRBJ2-2; the match to TRBD1 covers 8 bases. This CDR3 contains 17 residues. Germline lookup yields CDR1 SEHNR and CDR2 FQNEAQ (reference sequence). J gave up 2 bases and V 5 bases, and 10 bases lay outside the gene matches. Here the CDR3 reads CASSTTDRDVNTGELFF. The CDR3 nucleotides read TGTGCCAGCAGCACAACGGACAGGGACGTTAACACCGGGGAGCTGTTTTTT. The whole variable domain, filled in from reference TRBV7-9 and TRBJ2-2, reads DTGVSQNPRHKITKRGQNVTFRCDPISEHNRLYWYRQTLGQGPEFLTYFQNEAQLEKSRLLSDRFSAERPKGSFSTLEIQRTEQGDSAMYLCASSTTDRDVNTGELFFGEGSRLTVL.

The chain uses TRBV7-2 and TRBJ2-1; D perhaps matches TRBD2 (7 bases). The CDR3 extends over 16 amino acids. Looked up from germline, CDR1 is SGHTA and CDR2 is FQGNSA. V was cut by 3 bases and J by 9 bases, with 21 bases left in between. In DNA, the CDR3 is TGTGCCAGCAGCTTTATGTCGGGGGGCCGCTGGGTTGAGCAGTTCTTC. Translating it yields CASSFMSGGRWVEQFF.

In this sample, this clonotype turned up a few times. The V call is TRBV7-9, the J call TRBJ2-1; D is tentatively TRBD1 or TRBD2 (5 bases each). Germline V CDR1 and CDR2: SEHNR, FQNEAQ (reference sequence). The CDR3 consists of 16 residues. Trimming took off 1 base at V and 1 base at J, with 11 bases between the two ends. The CDR3 loop is CASSLGGASSYNEQFF. The CDR3 region has the DNA TGTGCCAGCAGCTTAGGAGGGGCGTCTTCCTACAATGAGCAGTTCTTC.

The genes are TRBV11-2 and TRBJ1-1; no reliable D call. Germline V gene lookup returns CDR1 SGHAT and CDR2 FQNNGV. CDR3 length: 14 amino acids. V gave up 1 base and J gave up 7 bases, with 13 bases separating them. CDR3 loop: CASSLAPTWIEAFF. CDR3 DNA sequence: TGTGCCAGCAGCTTAGCCCCGACTTGGATTGAAGCTTTCTTT.

The chain carries TRBV4-1 and TRBJ1-2, with 7 bases lining up with TRBD1. CDR3 length: 15 amino acids. Looked up from germline, CDR1 is MGHRA and CDR2 is YSYEKL. V was pared by 0 bases and J by 4 bases, with 5 bases of the junction left unmatched. The CDR3 sequence is CASSQDPGTVYGYTF. Written as DNA, the CDR3 is TGCGCCAGCAGCCAAGATCCAGGGACAGTCTATGGCTACACCTTC.

V gene TRBV3-1 combines with J gene TRBJ2-5, with D maybe TRBD1 (6 bases). The CDR3 runs 13 residues. The V end was cut by 7 bases, the J end by 2 bases, with 11 bases between. In germline, CDR1 is LGHDT, CDR2 YNNKEL (reference sequence). The CDR3 spells CASKRGLQETQYF. Here the CDR3 DNA reads TGTGCCAGCAAGAGGGGGTTACAAGAGACCCAGTACTTC.

This clonotype was observed a few times. The chain joins TRBV5-1 to TRBJ2-7; 8 nucleotides match TRBD1. The CDR3 is made up of 18 amino acids. The V gene end was trimmed by 1 base and the J gene end by 5 bases; junction bases not matched to a gene: 17. Per germline, CDR1 SGHRS and CDR2 YFSETQ. The CDR3 bases are TGCGCCAGCAGCTTGTATCCTCCGGGACAGGATCTTACGAACGAGCAGTACTTC. This codes for CASSLYPPGQDLTNEQYF.

This clonotype was detected a few times. The chain joins TRBV21-1 to TRBJ2-1; whether TRBD1, the table's D call, matches the DNA was not checked. TRBV21-1 represents a pseudogene. The CDR3 is made up of 14 amino acids. The CDR3 region has the DNA TGTGCCAGCAGCAAAGGGACAGGGATGGGTGAGCAGTTCTTC. This translates into CASSKGTGMGEQFF.

This rearrangement joins TRBV12-3 or TRBV12-4 to TRBJ2-1; TRBD2 might be the D (5 bases). Between the trimmed V and J ends, which lost 2 bases and 1 base, there was a span of 12 bases. The CDR3 totals 16 residues. The CDR3 sequence: CASSLKGVASYNEQFF. The DNA for the CDR3 is TGTGCCAGCAGTTTAAAGGGAGTCGCATCCTACAATGAGCAGTTCTTC.

This clonotype has just a few counts. The chain carries TRBV9 and TRBJ2-7; either TRBD1 or TRBD2 may supply D (6 bases each). Germline CDR1 is SGDLS and CDR2 is YYNGEE. The V gene lost 4 bases and the J gene lost 7 bases, with 15 bases spanning the gap. The CDR3 has 13 amino acids. The CDR3 reads CASSPPGAGEQYF. The CDR3 DNA follows: TGTGCCAGCAGCCCCCCGGGGGCGGGGGAGCAGTACTTC.

In its sample, this clonotype was seen many times. The V and J genes are TRBV6-1 and TRBJ1-1; D is unresolved. Germline V gives CDR1 MNHNS, CDR2 SASEGT. This CDR3 spans 14 amino acids. V lost 5 bases and J 0 bases, leaving 10 bases between the germline ends. DNA for the CDR3: TGTGCCAGCAGTCCGTGGACGGTGAACACTGAAGCTTTCTTT. This translates into CASSPWTVNTEAFF.

The chain employs TRBV29-1 and TRBJ2-1; D gene uncertain. CDR3 length: 13 residues. The V end lost 3 bases, the J end lost 0 bases, and 6 bases lay between the germline ends. From germline, CDR1 is SQVTM and CDR2 ANQGSEA. The CDR3 nucleotides read TGCAGCGTTGATCGGAGCTCCTACAATGAGCAGTTCTTC. Amino acid sequence: CSVDRSSYNEQFF.

V usage is TRBV12-3 or TRBV12-4 and J usage is TRBJ1-2; unclear D gene. With 6 bases removed from V and 7 bases from J, the gap between germline ends came to 15 bases. The CDR3 is made up of 13 amino acids. The chain's CDR3 is CASSWIETTGYTF. The DNA of the CDR3 is TGTGCCAGCAGCTGGATCGAAACCACTGGCTACACCTTC.